The subject of this entry is one T cell receptor beta chain. Germline V lookup: CDR1 SNHLY, CDR2 FYNNEI. V was trimmed by 3 bases and J by 5 bases, leaving 20 bases between them. CDR3 length: 17 amino acids. Using immunoSEQ multiplex PCR, the repertoire was profiled, and TCRdb retains in-frame clones only, with some absent. Of more than 20,000 clones detected, less than 85% appear once; the ten largest clones hold around 1.1%. This sample is part of a study of graft-versus-host responses after intestinal transplantation. The receptor was isolated from a human patient who received an intestinal transplant, so some T cells may come from the graft donor. This specimen was PBMCs, taken 27 to 29 days after intestinal transplant. This rearrangement joins TRBV2 to TRBJ2-4; unclear D gene. The CDR3 DNA is TGTGCCAGCAGTGATTATTCCCCTGTCTCGGCAGAAAACATTCAGTACTTC. It is translated as CASSDYSPVSAENIQYF.